What follows are 19 T cell receptor beta chains derived from one specimen sequenced in a study of cytomegalovirus exposure and HLA in healthy donors. A multiplex PCR was run with 60 Vbeta primers and 13 Jbeta primers. Sequencing was performed with immunoSEQ multiplex PCR; in TCRdb, only in-frame clones are kept and a portion is missing. The sample consists of roughly 100,000 clones, about 67% of them appearing once. The sample consisted of PBMCs. These receptors originate from a woman aged 18-29 years in good health and CMV-seropositive.

V is TRBV11-3 and J is TRBJ2-2; D is perhaps TRBD1 (5 bases). CDR1 is SGHNT and CDR2 is YENEEA in the germline V gene. Trimming pared 5 bases from V and 7 bases from J, leaving 8 bases between. The CDR3 length is 12 residues. The CDR3 DNA reads TGTGCCAGCAGCCCTAGGGGCGGGGAGCTGTTTTTT. Protein sequence: CASSPRGGELFF.

With regard to this clone: Sequence at one end of the junction differs from germline and may be a read error. The chain links TRBV29-1 to TRBJ1-1; 8 positions agree with TRBD1. This CDR3 region has 14 residues. Germline lookup yields CDR1 SQVTM and CDR2 ANQGSEA. The CDR3 protein is CSIDIGQGYTEAFF. The CDR3 region has the DNA TGCAGCATTGATATTGGACAGGGTTACACTGAAGCTTTCTTT.

This clone was counted a few times. This rearrangement joins TRBV6-4 to TRBJ2-2, with D unresolved. Germline CDR1 reads MRHNA; CDR2 reads SNTAGT. The CDR3 consists of 12 residues. V was pared by 7 bases and J by 3 bases, with 6 bases between. In DNA, the CDR3 is TGTGCCAGCATACGGGACACCGGGGAGCTGTTTTTT. Translation: CASIRDTGELFF.

The V gene is TRBV5-4, the J gene TRBJ2-7; 8 nucleotides agree with TRBD1. The CDR3 extends over 13 amino acids. With 4 bases clipped from V and 4 bases from J, the junction kept 4 bases outside the gene matches. Germline CDR1 reads SGHNT; CDR2 reads YYREEE (reference sequence). The CDR3 sequence: CASSPRTGYEQYF. CDR3 nucleotides: TGTGCCAGCAGCCCTAGGACAGGGTACGAGCAGTACTTC.

J is TRBJ2-1 and V is TRBV6-5; D is possibly TRBD2 (7 bases). From germline, CDR1 is MNHEY and CDR2 SVGAGI. The CDR3 contains 15 residues. The germline V and J ends were trimmed by 11 bases and 4 bases, with 21 bases remaining between them. CDR3 sequence (DNA): TGTGCCGCGGGGCCCGTCAGCGGGACATACAATGAGCAGTTCTTC. This sequence encodes CAAGPVSGTYNEQFF.

The rearrangement links TRBV4-2 to TRBJ2-5; 11 bases are a match to TRBD2. Trimming at V came to 4 bases and at J to 2 bases, leaving 6 bases not matched to a gene. Germline V gene sequence: CDR1 LGHNA, CDR2 YNFKEQ. This CDR3 is built from 16 residues. CDR3: CASSPYGTSGQETQYF. CDR3 nucleotides: TGTGCCAGCAGCCCATATGGGACTAGCGGACAAGAGACCCAGTACTTC.

This rearrangement joins TRBV7-8 to TRBJ2-7, with D possibly matching TRBD1 (6 bases). Germline lookup yields CDR1 SGHVS and CDR2 FQNEAQ. V shed 1 base and J shed 1 base, with 11 bases lying between them. The CDR3 extends over 15 amino acids. The CDR3 is CASSLDSGTSYEQYF. The CDR3 bases are TGTGCCAGCAGCTTAGACTCCGGGACATCCTACGAGCAGTACTTC. The entire variable domain, with the rest obtained from reference TRBV7-8 and TRBJ2-7, is as follows: GAGVSQSPRYKVAKRGQDVALRCDPISGHVSLFWYQQALGQGPEFLTYFQNEAQLDKSGLPSDRFFAERPEGSVSTLKIQRTQQEDSAVYLCASSLDSGTSYEQYFGPGTRLTVT.

The V and J genes are TRBV4-3 and TRBJ1-2, with D possibly matching TRBD1 (5 bases). The CDR3 covers 15 residues. Looked up from germline, CDR1 is LGHNA and CDR2 is YSLEER. Trimming stripped 4 bases from V and 4 bases from J, with 16 bases between. The CDR3 loop is CASSLLRGSGYGYTF. In DNA form, the CDR3 reads TGCGCCAGCAGCCTCCTTAGGGGCTCGGGCTATGGCTACACCTTC.

V usage is TRBV9 and J usage is TRBJ1-5; TRBD1 agrees at 7 bases. J gave up 5 bases and V 0 bases, and 5 bases lay outside the gene matches. Germline V gene lookup returns CDR1 SGDLS and CDR2 YYNGEE. This CDR3 comprises 15 residues. CDR3 loop: CASSVAGGLYQPQHF. The CDR3 DNA follows: TGTGCCAGCAGCGTAGCAGGGGGGCTTTATCAGCCCCAGCATTTT. The full variable domain, completed using reference TRBV9 and TRBJ1-5, is DSGVTQTPKHLITATGQRVTLRCSPRSGDLSVYWYQQSLDQGLQFLIQYYNGEERAKGNILERFSAQQFPDLHSELNLSSLELGDSALYFCASSVAGGLYQPQHFGDGTRLSIL.

V gene TRBV6-5 combines with J gene TRBJ1-1, with 7 positions matching TRBD1. Unmatched junction bases numbered 5, after V lost 3 bases and J lost 1 base. Germline V gene sequence: CDR1 MNHEY, CDR2 SVGAGI. The CDR3 has 15 amino acids. The CDR3 loop reads CASSYAGQANTEAFF. CDR3 nucleotide sequence: TGTGCCAGCAGTTATGCTGGACAGGCGAACACTGAAGCTTTCTTT.

This clone was recorded a few times. The chain carries TRBV6-4 and TRBJ2-1, with 8 nucleotides matching TRBD1. The CDR3 contains 16 residues. The germline gives CDR1 MRHNA, CDR2 SNTAGT. V shed 2 bases and J 6 bases; nucleotides not matched to a gene: 9. For the CDR3, the DNA is TGTGCCAGCAGTGACGAGGAGACAGGGGCATCCAATGAGCAGTTCTTC. Protein product: CASSDEETGASNEQFF.

A few counts support this clone. This chain joins TRBV5-4 and TRBJ2-3, with 8 bases aligning to TRBD2. The germline gives CDR1 SGHNT, CDR2 YYREEE (reference sequence). J lost 4 bases, V lost 0 bases, and 7 bases had no gene match. This CDR3 has 16 residues. CDR3 protein: CASSLARGGWADTQYF. The CDR3 DNA follows: TGTGCCAGCAGCTTGGCCCGGGGGGGGTGGGCAGATACGCAGTATTTT.

The V call is TRBV28, the J call TRBJ2-2; the match to TRBD1 covers 9 bases. The CDR3 runs to 15 residues. The ends lost 9 bases at V and 1 base at J; junction bases unmatched: 6. CDR1 is MDHEN and CDR2 is SYDVKM in the germline V gene. The CDR3 reads CASKRGQGNTGELFF. The CDR3 DNA reads TGTGCCAGTAAAAGGGGACAGGGGAACACCGGGGAGCTGTTTTTT.

The chain links TRBV19 to TRBJ2-1; 11 bases are a match to TRBD2. CDR1 LNHDA and CDR2 SQIVND come from the germline V gene (reference sequence). The CDR3 has 15 amino acids. V lost 7 bases, J lost 4 bases, and 6 bases stayed unmatched. The CDR3 spells CASNSGRAMYNEQFF. CDR3 nucleotide sequence: TGTGCCAGTAATAGCGGGAGGGCCATGTACAATGAGCAGTTCTTC. The full variable domain, its missing parts supplied by reference TRBV19 and TRBJ2-1, is DGGITQSPKYLFRKEGQNVTLSCEQNLNHDAMYWYRQDPGQGLRLIYYSQIVNDFQKGDIAEGYSVSREKKESFPLTVTSAQKNPTAFYLCASNSGRAMYNEQFFGPGTRLTVL.

The CDR3 bases are TGTGCCAGCAGCCCACGGAGGACCCCGGGCACTGAAGCTTTCTTT. Its protein is CASSPRRTPGTEAFF. The V and J genes are TRBV7-2 and TRBJ1-1; D is unclear. Germline V gene lookup returns CDR1 SGHTA and CDR2 FQGNSA. CDR3 size: 15 residues. With 5 bases removed from V and 4 bases from J, the gap between germline ends came to 17 bases.

The V call is TRBV6-1, the J call TRBJ1-5; TRBD1 is a possible D gene (5 bases). Germline V gene data show CDR1 as MNHNS and CDR2 as SASEGT. The CDR3 length is 16 residues. Trimming took off 3 bases at V and 5 bases at J, with 17 bases between the two ends. The CDR3 region has the DNA TGTGCCAGCAGTGATCGTTTAAGGACACAATATCAGCCCCAGCATTTT. Translating gives CASSDRLRTQYQPQHF.

This clone appeared a few times. J is TRBJ1-1 and V is TRBV4-1; weak D call: TRBD1 (5 bases). Trimming took 5 bases from V and 1 from J, leaving 11 bases between them. The CDR3 length is 14 residues. In germline, CDR1 is MGHRA, CDR2 YSYEKL. In nucleotides, the CDR3 is TGCGCCAGCAGCGGCCGGACAAAGAACACTGAAGCTTTCTTT. It is translated as CASSGRTKNTEAFF.

The CDR3 reads CASSQAGGSTEAFF. In nucleotides, the CDR3 is TGCGCCAGCAGCCAGGCAGGGGGAAGCACTGAAGCTTTCTTT. The rearrangement joins TRBV4-1 to TRBJ1-1, with TRBD1 matching over 7 bases. Germline values: CDR1 MGHRA, CDR2 YSYEKL. The CDR3 spans 14 residues. V lost 3 bases and J lost 4; bases outside the gene matches: 5.

V is TRBV30 and J is TRBJ2-3, with unresolved D. V lost 0 bases, J lost 2 bases, and 9 bases lay in between. Looked up from germline, CDR1 is GTSNPN and CDR2 is SVGIG (reference sequence). The CDR3 runs to 14 residues. The CDR3 nucleotides are TGTGCCTGGAGTGTACTGTATAACACAGATACGCAGTATTTT. Translation gives CAWSVLYNTDTQYF.